What follows is one TCR beta chain and its context. Its antigen is not known. J was trimmed by 2 bases and V by 4 bases; bases with no gene match: 5. CDR3 length: 16 residues. Germline assignment: CDR1 MDHEN and CDR2 SYDVKM. TCRdb re-analysed the reads in MiXCR, keeping a single row per CDR3 protein. The profile shows roughly 150,000 distinct CDR3 sequences, about a quarter of them singletons. The data are from a study of T cell repertoires in cytomegalovirus infection. Study summary: Shared public TCR beta signatures pointed to both CMV infection and a matching HLA type. General observations from the study: The study identified carriers of CMV plus the relevant HLA from cumulative public TCR beta family frequency. Clonotype analysis showed dominance of the ex vivo response by HLA-C-restricted CMV-specific TCR beta clonotypes.

Sequenced material: PBMCs. The receptor comes from a human donor in good health (CMV status not recorded). Some clones in this sample may be carry-over from other donors' samples. J is TRBJ2-3 and V is TRBV28; TRBD2 aligns across 11 bases. The CDR3 region is CASSYLLAGATDTQYF. In nucleotides, the CDR3 is TGTGCCAGCAGTTACCTACTAGCGGGAGCCACAGATACGCAGTATTTT.